This TCR beta chain was sequenced in a study of PD-1 blockade in classical Hodgkin lymphoma. V was clipped by 0 bases and J by 9 bases, with 17 bases between them. Germline CDR1 is WSHSY and CDR2 is SAAADI. The CDR3 length is 15 residues. TCRdb keeps only in-frame clones here, not all; method: immunoSEQ multiplex PCR. This sample has 40,000 to 50,000 clones, with 85% to 90% found just once. Patients all relapsed after autologous stem cell transplantation, and there was variation in brentuximab vedotin exposure. The V gene is TRBV10-2, the J gene TRBJ1-2; D is uncertain. This specimen was peripheral blood mononuclear cells (PBMCs), taken before the second cycle of nivolumab. This sequence originates from a human donor with classical Hodgkin lymphoma. The CDR3 loop reads CASSESAEEVPRYTF. CDR3 bases: TGCGCCAGCAGTGAGTCGGCGGAGGAAGTGCCGCGCTACACCTTC.